The rows below give T cell receptor beta chains drawn from one sample of a study of T cell changes during pregnancy in multiple sclerosis. Method: immunoSEQ multiplex PCR; TCRdb's copy keeps in-frame clones and lacks some. The sample consists of 20,000 to 25,000 clones, around nine tenths of them appearing once. The sample was CD4+ T cells from peripheral blood mononuclear cells, taken in the first trimester of pregnancy. These receptors all come from a female donor in good health, enrolled as a control in a pregnancy study. Both conserved end residues are part of each CDR3. D genes are given only for firm matches. Not all rows give a size; the values are once, few, many and, for expanded clones, a class.

TRBV2,once,.,TRBJ1-1,TGTGCCAGCAGGAGGATGAGAAACACTGAAGCTTTCTTT,CASRRMRNTEAFF
TRBV10-3,.,.,TRBJ2-7,TGTGCCATCAGCCTGGGCGTCAGGGTAAACGAGCAGTACTTC,CAISLGVRVNEQYF
TRBV28,few,TRBD1,TRBJ1-2,TGTGCCAGCAGTTTTCTCGACAGGGCCGACACCTTC,CASSFLDRADTF
TRBV4-1,.,.,TRBJ2-5,TGCGCCAGCAGCCAAATTTTGACAGGAAGGCCCCAAGAGACCCAGTACTTC,CASSQILTGRPQETQYF
TRBV7-3,.,TRBD2,TRBJ2-2,TGTGCCAGCAGCATAGCGGGAGGGGACACCGGGGAGCTGTTTTTT,CASSIAGGDTGELFF
TRBV10-2,.,.,TRBJ2-4,TGCGCCAGCAGGGAGGGAAGAGGCAAAAACATTCAGTACTTC,CASREGRGKNIQYF
TRBV2,.,TRBD2,TRBJ2-1,TGTGCCATGGGCGAAACTAGCGTCTGGGATGAGCAGTTCTTC,CAMGETSVWDEQFF
TRBV19,.,.,TRBJ1-3,TGTGCCAGTAAGCTCCAAGGACTAGGAAACACCATATATTTT,CASKLQGLGNTIYF
TRBV6-1,.,.,TRBJ1-1,TGTGCCAGCAGTCGTTTAGCCTTGGACACTGAAGCTTTCTTT,CASSRLALDTEAFF
TRBV30,.,.,TRBJ1-4,TGTGCCTGGAGTCGGCGGAGGGCTAATGAAAAACTGTTTTTT,CAWSRRRANEKLFF
TRBV19,.,TRBD2,TRBJ2-1,TGTGCCAGTAGTATAGAACTAGCGGGATCGCAGTTCTTC,CASSIELAGSQFF
TRBV27,few,.,TRBJ1-2,TGTGCCAGCAGCCCCCTTGGAGGGAGTAACTATGGCTACACCTTC,CASSPLGGSNYGYTF
TRBV11-3,once,.,TRBJ2-3,TGTGCCAGCAGCTCCCTAGCGGATACGCAGTATTTT,CASSSLADTQYF
TRBV28,.,.,TRBJ2-7,TGTGCCAGCTCAGGGTTCCCCGAGCAGTACTTC,CASSGFPEQYF
TRBV19,once,.,TRBJ2-7,TGTGCCAGTAGTATAGATCTTGGGTATAGCGGCGAGCAGTACTTC,CASSIDLGYSGEQYF
TRBV5-1,.,.,TRBJ2-7,TGCGCCAGCAGCTTGGTTCGGGGATCGTACTACGAGCAGTACTTC,CASSLVRGSYYEQYF
TRBV6-5,.,.,TRBJ2-7,TGTGCCAGCAACTTGGGCCGAGATGAGCAGTACTTC,CASNLGRDEQYF
TRBV7-3,.,.,TRBJ2-1,TGTGCCAGCAGCCCTATAGCGTCCCGGGTTTACAATGAGCAGTTCTTC,CASSPIASRVYNEQFF
TRBV4-1,.,TRBD2,TRBJ2-5,TGCGCCAGCAGCCTCGGACTAGCGGGAGGGCCTTTAGAGACCCAGTACTTC,CASSLGLAGGPLETQYF
TRBV7-3,.,.,TRBJ2-7,TGTGCCAGCAGCTCGTCGAGAGGTGCCGAGCAGTACTTC,CASSSSRGAEQYF
TRBV11-3,.,.,TRBJ2-7,TGTGCCAGCAGCTTAGTGACAACCCAGCTTCCCTACGAGCAGTACTTC,CASSLVTTQLPYEQYF
TRBV27,.,TRBD1,TRBJ2-1,TGTGCCAGCAGTCCCTGGACAGGGATGATGAATGAGCAGTTCTTC,CASSPWTGMMNEQFF
TRBV18,.,.,TRBJ1-1,TGTGCCAGCTCAGGGGGGACTATGAACACTGAAGCTTTCTTT,CASSGGTMNTEAFF
TRBV30,.,.,TRBJ2-4,TGTGCCTGGAGTCGGGGGATAGACATTCAGTACTTC,CAWSRGIDIQYF
TRBV12-5,.,.,TRBJ1-1,TGTGCTAGTGGTTTGGTTACGGGACTTAACACTGAAGCTTTCTTT,CASGLVTGLNTEAFF
TRBV27,.,TRBD2,TRBJ2-5,TGTGCCAGCAGTCCCCCGGGCGGGAGAGGAGAGACCCAGTACTTC,CASSPPGGRGETQYF
TRBV2,.,.,TRBJ1-5,TGTGCCAGCAGTCGGGGGACGGGGGGAGGGGGAAATCAGCCCCAGCATTTT,CASSRGTGGGGNQPQHF
TRBV4-1,.,.,TRBJ1-4,TGCGCCAGCAGCCAAGTGGGGAGTAATGAAAAACTGTTTTTT,CASSQVGSNEKLFF
TRBV6-1,.,TRBD2,TRBJ2-7,TGTGCCAGCAGTGAATTAGCGGGGGGGCTGGGCGAGCAGTACTTC,CASSELAGGLGEQYF
TRBV4-3,.,.,TRBJ2-2,TGCGCCAGCAGCCAAGGATGGGCAGGGGACACCGGGGAGCTGTTTTTT,CASSQGWAGDTGELFF
TRBV19,.,TRBD2,TRBJ2-5,TGTGCCAGTAGTATAGTACGGGCTAGCGGGAGCAGGGAGACCCAGTACTTC,CASSIVRASGSRETQYF
TRBV9,.,TRBD2,TRBJ2-5,TGTGCCAGCAGCGTAGGCGGGGGGGGCCCCCAGGAGACCCAGTACTTC,CASSVGGGGPQETQYF
TRBV13,.,.,TRBJ2-2,TGTGCCAGCAGCCCCTGGACAAGGTCGTTGGTCGGGGAGCTGTTTTTT,CASSPWTRSLVGELFF
TRBV2,.,TRBD1,TRBJ1-2,TGTGCCAGCAGAAGATGGAAGGGGGCTGGGGGCTACACCTTC,CASRRWKGAGGYTF
TRBV7-9,.,.,TRBJ1-2,TGTGCCAGCAGCCCGAAGGCCCCGGGGGGAGGCTACACCTTC,CASSPKAPGGGYTF
TRBV28,.,TRBD1,TRBJ2-7,TGTGCCAGCAGTTCACCGGGACAGGGATCCTACGAGCAGTACTTC,CASSSPGQGSYEQYF
TRBV7-7,.,.,TRBJ2-3,TGTGCTAGCAGCCGGACTAGCACAGATACGCAGTATTTT,CASSRTSTDTQYF
TRBV5-4,.,TRBD1,TRBJ1-6,TGTGCCAGCAGAAGGGCGGGACAGCATAATTCACCCCTCCACTTT,CASRRAGQHNSPLHF
TRBV10-3,.,TRBD2,TRBJ2-7,TGTGCCATCAGCGGGACTAGCGGGAGCTACGAGCAGTACTTC,CAISGTSGSYEQYF
TRBV7-7,.,TRBD2,TRBJ2-7,TGTGCTAGCAGTCCCGGGGAGGGGACGGGGGAGCAGTACTTC,CASSPGEGTGEQYF
TRBV6-5,.,TRBD1,TRBJ2-7,TGTGCCAGCAGCGACTCGGGACAGGCCCAATACGAGCAGTACTTC,CASSDSGQAQYEQYF